The T cell receptor beta chain under discussion was sequenced for a study of cytomegalovirus exposure and HLA in healthy donors. Whole-study context: Inside one of the first data releases sat around 77 million unique TCRs taken from HLA-typed donors. Findings and limits, study-wide: Trimming of TCR beta V- and J-genes showed a link, identified in a later analysis, to a missense DCLRE1C variant. A cluster of highly shared sequence variants was likely a sequencing artifact. Previous analysis showed most TCR beta V segments were productive about 90% or about 30% of the time.

In the case of this clone: Its antigen remains unknown.

PCR was performed using 60 Vbeta and 13 Jbeta primers. Method: immunoSEQ multiplex PCR; TCRdb's copy keeps in-frame clones and lacks some. The sample carries about 60,000 clones, 70% recorded once. Sequencing used PBMCs. The clonotype comes from a woman between 55 and 75 years old in good health and CMV-seropositive.

The CDR3 nucleotides read TGCGCCAGCAGCCTAGGAGGGATGCAGGAGACCCAGTACTTC. It encodes CASSLGGMQETQYF. This chain links TRBV5-1 with TRBJ2-5, with D possibly TRBD2 on 6 matching bases. V gave up 4 bases and J gave up 5 bases, with 15 bases separating them. Germline V gene lookup returns CDR1 SGHRS and CDR2 YFSETQ. There are 14 residues in the CDR3.